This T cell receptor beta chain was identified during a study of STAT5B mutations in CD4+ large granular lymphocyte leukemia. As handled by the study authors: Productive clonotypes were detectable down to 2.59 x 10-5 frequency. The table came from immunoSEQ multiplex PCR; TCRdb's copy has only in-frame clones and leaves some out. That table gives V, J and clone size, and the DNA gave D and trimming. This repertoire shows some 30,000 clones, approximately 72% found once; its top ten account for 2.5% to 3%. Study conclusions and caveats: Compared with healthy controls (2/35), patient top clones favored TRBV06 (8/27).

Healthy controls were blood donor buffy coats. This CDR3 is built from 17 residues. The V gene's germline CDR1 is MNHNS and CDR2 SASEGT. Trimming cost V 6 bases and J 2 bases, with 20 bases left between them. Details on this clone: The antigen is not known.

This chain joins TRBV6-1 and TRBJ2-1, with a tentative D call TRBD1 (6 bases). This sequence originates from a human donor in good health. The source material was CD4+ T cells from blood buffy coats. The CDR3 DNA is TGTGCCAGCAGAGAAACAGGGAGTGTTGTAACCTACAATGAGCAGTTCTTC. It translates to CASRETGSVVTYNEQFF.